This passage covers 8 T cell receptor beta chains from one sample sequenced in a study of human T cells and chemical hapten exposure. MiXCR, run by TCRdb on the RACE reads, gives a single entry per CDR3 protein. The sample lists roughly 250,000 distinct CDR3 sequences, over 8% occurring once. Indicated time point: pre-sensitization, week 0. The treatment: therapeutic diphenylcyclopropenone sensitization with weekly scalp DPC. The sequences come from whole blood, collected in connection with sensitization to the hapten diphenylcyclopropenone (DPC). The origin of the receptors is a woman aged 40 to 50 with alopecia areata. Some clones in this sample may be carry-over from other donors' samples.

This clonotype was seen a few times. This chain's CDR3 is CASSLVGGAGGELFF. CDR3 nucleotide sequence: TGTGCCAGCAGCTTAGTAGGGGGCGCGGGCGGGGAGCTGTTTTTT. This chain joins TRBV7-8 and TRBJ2-2; 7 bases agree with TRBD1. The V gene end was trimmed by 1 base and the J gene end by 7 bases; junction bases not matched to a gene: 6. The germline CDR1 and CDR2 sequences are SGHVS and FQNEAQ. The CDR3 is made up of 15 amino acids.

This clonotype was observed a handful of times. This chain links TRBV5-5 with TRBJ2-7, with TRBD1 identical over 7 bases. V lost 4 bases, J lost 2 bases, and 6 bases stayed unmatched. CDR1 and CDR2 from the germline V gene are SGHKS and YYEKEE (reference sequence). The CDR3 has 14 residues. The CDR3, as DNA: TGTGCCAGCAGCGTGACCGGGACAGCCTACGAGCAGTACTTC. Encoded protein: CASSVTGTAYEQYF.

This clonotype was counted only a few times. This chain uses TRBV4-1 with TRBJ2-2; either TRBD1 or TRBD2 may supply D (5 bases each). V lost 4 bases to trimming and J lost 6 bases, with 15 bases between them. This CDR3 is built from 15 residues. In germline, CDR1 is MGHRA, CDR2 YSYEKL. CDR3 coding DNA: TGCGCCAGCAGCCGGGACGCTTCAGGCTCCGGGGAGCTGTTTTTT. Its protein is CASSRDASGSGELFF.

This chain joins TRBV12-3 or TRBV12-4 and TRBJ1-6, with no clear D. V lost 5 bases to trimming and J lost 8 bases, with 13 bases between them. The CDR3 length is 14 residues. Here the CDR3 DNA reads TGTGCCAGCAGTCCGACATGGATGGATTCACCCCTCCACTTT. It codes for CASSPTWMDSPLHF.

This clonotype was observed a handful of times. The chain joins TRBV28 to TRBJ2-7, with 8 bases that match TRBD2. This CDR3 has 16 amino acids. V trimming: 1 base; J trimming: 5 bases; junction bases outside the gene matches: 10. CDR1 MDHEN and CDR2 SYDVKM come from the germline V gene. This CDR3 reads CASSLLTGGLMNEQYF. CDR3 in DNA: TGTGCCAGCAGTTTATTGACGGGAGGGCTTATGAACGAGCAGTACTTC.

The V call is TRBV20-1, the J call TRBJ2-1, with TRBD2 matching over 7 bases. Germline V gives CDR1 DFQATT, CDR2 SNEGSKA (reference sequence). Germline trimming cut 3 bases from V and 0 bases from J; bases unmatched to any gene: 14. The CDR3 contains 18 residues. The CDR3 spells CSARAAALAGLSYNEQFF. The CDR3 DNA is TGCAGTGCTAGGGCCGCTGCTTTAGCGGGCCTCTCCTACAATGAGCAGTTCTTC.

The chain is built from TRBV7-2 and TRBJ1-2; TRBD1 matches 9 bases. Looked up from germline, CDR1 is SGHTA and CDR2 is FQGNSA. V was clipped by 4 bases and J by 6 bases; unmatched bases: 12. This CDR3 has 16 residues. The chain's CDR3 is CASSSPGTGLINGYTF. CDR3 nucleotide sequence: TGTGCCAGCAGCTCCCCCGGGACAGGGCTTATAAATGGCTACACCTTC.

V is TRBV5-1 and J is TRBJ1-1, with unresolved D. Germline V gene lookup returns CDR1 SGHRS and CDR2 YFSETQ. CDR3 length: 14 residues. V lost 0 bases to trimming and J lost 8 bases, with 14 bases between them. The CDR3 here is CASSLGVLGGEAFF. The CDR3 bases are TGCGCCAGCAGCTTGGGTGTACTTGGTGGGGAAGCTTTCTTT.